This note documents a single T cell receptor beta chain sequence. Different DNA sequences within this sample yield the same CDR3. Sequencing used immunoSEQ multiplex PCR; TCRdb keeps in-frame clones, though not all of them. The data hold under 150,000 clones, with around four fifths observed a single time. Researchers sorted participants into cohorts using their self-reported clinical history. Each recovered donor of Cohort 3 presented with two negative PCRs, clearance, or symptom resolution. This sample is part of a study of blood T cell repertoires in COVID-19. Study-level background: Whether acute or convalescent, the COVID-19 samples came from the United States, Italy and Spain.

V was cut by 3 bases and J by 4 bases, with 9 bases left in between. The CDR3 is 13 amino acids. This receptor was identified in a middle-aged woman who had recovered from COVID-19. This chain joins TRBV12-3 or TRBV12-4 and TRBJ1-1, with D maybe TRBD1 (6 bases). The sample was PBMCs or T cells enriched from blood (not recorded which). The DNA of the CDR3 is TGTGCCAGCAGTTTGGCCAGGGGCACTGAAGCTTTCTTT. This translates into CASSLARGTEAFF.